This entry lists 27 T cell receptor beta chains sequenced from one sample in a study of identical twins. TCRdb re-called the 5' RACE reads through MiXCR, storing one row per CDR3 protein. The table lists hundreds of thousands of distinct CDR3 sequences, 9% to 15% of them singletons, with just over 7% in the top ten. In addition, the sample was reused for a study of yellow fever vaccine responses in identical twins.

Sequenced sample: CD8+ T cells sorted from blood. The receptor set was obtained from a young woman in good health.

DNA for the CDR3: TGCAGTGCTAGGATGGACGTCTACAATGAGCAGTTCTTC. Residues: CSARMDVYNEQFF. The rearrangement links TRBV20-1 to TRBJ2-1; D remains ambiguous. V was trimmed by 3 bases and J by 3 bases, leaving 9 bases between them. CDR1 and CDR2 (germline): DFQATT, SNEGSKA (reference sequence). The CDR3 loop spans 13 amino acids.

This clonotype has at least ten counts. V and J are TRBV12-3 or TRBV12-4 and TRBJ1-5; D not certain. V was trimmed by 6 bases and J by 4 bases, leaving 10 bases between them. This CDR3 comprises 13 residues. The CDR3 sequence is CASSDLGNQPQHF. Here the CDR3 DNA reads TGTGCCAGCAGCGACCTTGGGAATCAGCCCCAGCATTTT.

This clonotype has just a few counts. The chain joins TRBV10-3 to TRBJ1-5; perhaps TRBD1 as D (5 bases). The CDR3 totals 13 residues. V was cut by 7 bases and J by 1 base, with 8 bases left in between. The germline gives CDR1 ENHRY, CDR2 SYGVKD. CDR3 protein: CAIKAGSNQPQHF. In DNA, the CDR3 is TGTGCCATCAAGGCAGGGAGCAATCAGCCCCAGCATTTT.

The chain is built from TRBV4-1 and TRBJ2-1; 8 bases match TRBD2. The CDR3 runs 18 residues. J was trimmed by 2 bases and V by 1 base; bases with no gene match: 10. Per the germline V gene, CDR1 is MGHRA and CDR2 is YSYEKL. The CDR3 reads CASSQVASSGSPYNEQFF. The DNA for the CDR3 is TGCGCCAGCAGCCAAGTTGCATCCAGCGGGAGTCCCTACAATGAGCAGTTCTTC.

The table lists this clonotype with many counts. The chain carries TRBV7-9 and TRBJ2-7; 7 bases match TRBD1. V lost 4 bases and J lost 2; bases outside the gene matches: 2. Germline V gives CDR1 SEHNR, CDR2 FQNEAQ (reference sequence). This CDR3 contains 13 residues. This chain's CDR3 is CASSSGQPYEQYF. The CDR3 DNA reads TGTGCCAGCAGCTCGGGACAGCCCTACGAGCAGTACTTC.

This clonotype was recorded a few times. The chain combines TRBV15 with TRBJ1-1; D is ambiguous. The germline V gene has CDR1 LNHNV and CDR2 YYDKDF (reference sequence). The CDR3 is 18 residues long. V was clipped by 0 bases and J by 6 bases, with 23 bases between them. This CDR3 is CATSRDNVDVGKHAEAFF. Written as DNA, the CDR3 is TGTGCCACCAGCAGAGATAACGTGGATGTCGGAAAGCATGCTGAAGCTTTCTTT.

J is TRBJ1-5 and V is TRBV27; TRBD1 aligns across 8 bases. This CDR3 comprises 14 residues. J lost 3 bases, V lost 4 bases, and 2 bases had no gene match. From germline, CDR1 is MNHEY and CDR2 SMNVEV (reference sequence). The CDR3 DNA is TGTGCCAGCAGTTCGACAGGGGTCAATCAGCCCCAGCATTTT. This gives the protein CASSSTGVNQPQHF.

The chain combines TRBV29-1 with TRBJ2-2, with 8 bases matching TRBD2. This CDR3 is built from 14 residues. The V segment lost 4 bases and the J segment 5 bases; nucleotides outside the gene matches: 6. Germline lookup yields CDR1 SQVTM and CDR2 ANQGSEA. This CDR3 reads CSVVSPSGTGELFF. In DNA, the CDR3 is TGCAGCGTTGTGTCTCCTAGCGGGACCGGGGAGCTGTTTTTT.

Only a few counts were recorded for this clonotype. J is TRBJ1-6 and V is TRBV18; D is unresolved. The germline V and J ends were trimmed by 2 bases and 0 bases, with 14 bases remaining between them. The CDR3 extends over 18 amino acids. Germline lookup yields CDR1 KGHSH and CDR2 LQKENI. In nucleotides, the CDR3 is TGTGCCAGCTCACCAATATATCCAAGGAGCTCCTATAATTCACCCCTCCACTTT. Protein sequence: CASSPIYPRSSYNSPLHF.

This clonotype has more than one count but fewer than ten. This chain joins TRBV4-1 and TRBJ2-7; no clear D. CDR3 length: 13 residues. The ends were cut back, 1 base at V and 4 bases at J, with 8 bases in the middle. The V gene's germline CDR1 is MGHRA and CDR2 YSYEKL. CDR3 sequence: CASSQGARYEQYF. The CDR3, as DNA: TGCGCCAGCAGCCAAGGGGCCCGTTACGAGCAGTACTTC.

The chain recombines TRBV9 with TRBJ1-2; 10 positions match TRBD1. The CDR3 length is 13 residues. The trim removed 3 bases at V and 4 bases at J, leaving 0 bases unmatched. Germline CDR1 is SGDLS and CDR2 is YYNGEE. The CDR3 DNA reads TGTGCCAGCAGCGGGACAGGGGGCTATGGCTACACCTTC. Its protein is CASSGTGGYGYTF.

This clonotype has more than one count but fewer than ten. The CDR3 nucleotides are TGCAGCGTGACGCCAGAGGAGCCCAATGAGCAGTTCTTC. Translating gives CSVTPEEPNEQFF. The chain recombines TRBV29-1 with TRBJ2-1; D gene unclear. Trimming removed 6 bases from V and 6 bases from J, with 15 bases in between. This CDR3 contains 13 residues. Germline lookup yields CDR1 SQVTM and CDR2 ANQGSEA.

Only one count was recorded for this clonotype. The CDR3 nucleotides read TGCAGTGCTAGGGCAGGGGGCGTTTTGTACGAGCAGTACGTC. Translated, it gives CSARAGGVLYEQYV. J is TRBJ2-7 and V is TRBV20-1; TRBD1 aligns across 8 bases. The CDR3 sequence is 14 residues long. Germline V gene sequence: CDR1 DFQATT, CDR2 SNEGSKA (reference sequence). The V gene end was trimmed by 3 bases and the J gene end by 4 bases; junction bases not matched to a gene: 8.

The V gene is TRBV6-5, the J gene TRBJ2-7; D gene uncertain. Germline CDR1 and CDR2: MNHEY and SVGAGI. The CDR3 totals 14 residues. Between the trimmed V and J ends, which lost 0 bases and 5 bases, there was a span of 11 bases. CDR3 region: CASSYSISGDEQYF. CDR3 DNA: TGTGCCAGCAGTTACTCGATCTCTGGGGACGAGCAGTACTTC.

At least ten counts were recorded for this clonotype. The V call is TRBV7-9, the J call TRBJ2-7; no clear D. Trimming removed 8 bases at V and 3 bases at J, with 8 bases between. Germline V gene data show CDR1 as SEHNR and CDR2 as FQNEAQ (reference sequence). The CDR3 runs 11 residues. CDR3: CASGENYEQYF. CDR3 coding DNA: TGTGCCAGCGGAGAGAACTACGAGCAGTACTTC.

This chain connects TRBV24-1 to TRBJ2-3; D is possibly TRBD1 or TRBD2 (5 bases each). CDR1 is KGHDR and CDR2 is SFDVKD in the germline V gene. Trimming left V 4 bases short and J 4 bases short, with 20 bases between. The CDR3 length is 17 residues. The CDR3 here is CATSEYGDPKGPDTQYF. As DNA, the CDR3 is TGTGCCACCAGTGAGTACGGGGACCCCAAGGGGCCAGATACGCAGTATTTT.

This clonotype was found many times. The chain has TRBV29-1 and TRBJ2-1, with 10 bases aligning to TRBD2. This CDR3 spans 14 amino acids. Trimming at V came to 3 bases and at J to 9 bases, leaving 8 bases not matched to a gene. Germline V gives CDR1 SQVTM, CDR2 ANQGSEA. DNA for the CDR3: TGCAGCGTTGAGGGTCTAGCGGGAGTCGTTGAGCAGTTCTTC. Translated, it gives CSVEGLAGVVEQFF.

CDR3 amino acids: CSARLGGTKAGVSYEQYF. The CDR3 nucleotides are TGCAGTGCTAGACTTGGGGGTACGAAAGCGGGAGTCTCCTACGAGCAGTACTTC. This chain uses TRBV20-1 with TRBJ2-7, with 8 bases that match TRBD2. V lost 2 bases, J lost 0 bases, and 15 bases stayed unmatched. The CDR3 is 18 amino acids. CDR1 is DFQATT, CDR2 SNEGSKA, per germline (reference sequence).

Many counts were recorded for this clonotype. DNA of the CDR3: TGCAGTGCTAGACGTAGCCCCCCCTTCACGGACAGGCCTTTATGGTCCTACGAGCAGTACGTC. This sequence encodes CSARRSPPFTDRPLWSYEQYV. J is TRBJ2-7 and V is TRBV20-1, with 7 bases matching TRBD1. Trimming removed 2 bases from V and 1 base from J; junction bases left unmatched: 26. This CDR3 region has 21 residues. Germline V gene sequence: CDR1 DFQATT, CDR2 SNEGSKA (reference sequence).

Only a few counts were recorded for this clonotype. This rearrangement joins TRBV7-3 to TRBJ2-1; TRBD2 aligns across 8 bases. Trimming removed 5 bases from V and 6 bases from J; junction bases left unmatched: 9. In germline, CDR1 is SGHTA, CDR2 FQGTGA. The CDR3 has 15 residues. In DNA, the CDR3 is TGTGCCAGCAGCCCAACCCCGACTAGCGCCAATGAGCAGTTCTTC. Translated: CASSPTPTSANEQFF.

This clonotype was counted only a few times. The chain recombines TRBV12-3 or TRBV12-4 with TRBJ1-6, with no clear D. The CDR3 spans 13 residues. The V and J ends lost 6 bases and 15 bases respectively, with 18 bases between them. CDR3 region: CASSSRGPGNLHF. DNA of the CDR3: TGTGCCAGCAGCTCGAGAGGGCCGGGAAACCTCCACTTT.

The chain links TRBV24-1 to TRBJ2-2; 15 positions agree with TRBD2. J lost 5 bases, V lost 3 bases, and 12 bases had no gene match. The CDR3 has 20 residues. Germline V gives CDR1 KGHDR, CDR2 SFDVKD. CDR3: CATSDPSPRTSGRDTGELFF. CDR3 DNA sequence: TGTGCCACCAGTGATCCCTCCCCTAGGACTAGCGGGAGGGATACCGGGGAGCTGTTTTTT.

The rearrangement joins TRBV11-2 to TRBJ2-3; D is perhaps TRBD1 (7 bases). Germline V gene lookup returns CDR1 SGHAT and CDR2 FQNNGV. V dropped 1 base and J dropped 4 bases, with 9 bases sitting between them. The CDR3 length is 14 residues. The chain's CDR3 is CASSLGGTADTQYF. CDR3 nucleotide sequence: TGTGCCAGCAGCTTAGGCGGGACAGCAGATACGCAGTATTTT.

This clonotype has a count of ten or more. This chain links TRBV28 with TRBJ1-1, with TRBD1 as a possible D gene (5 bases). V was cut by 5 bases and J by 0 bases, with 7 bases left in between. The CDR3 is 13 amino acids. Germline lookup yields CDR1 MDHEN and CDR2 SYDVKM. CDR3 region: CASSRDVNTEAFF. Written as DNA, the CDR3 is TGTGCCAGCAGTCGGGACGTGAACACTGAAGCTTTCTTT.

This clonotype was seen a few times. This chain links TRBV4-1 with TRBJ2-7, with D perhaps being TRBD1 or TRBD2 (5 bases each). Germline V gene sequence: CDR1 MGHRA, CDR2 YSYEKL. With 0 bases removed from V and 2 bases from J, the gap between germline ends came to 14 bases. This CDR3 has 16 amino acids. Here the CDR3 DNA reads TGCGCCAGCAGCCAAGATCTTGGGACGGGTACCTACGAGCAGTACTTC. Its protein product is CASSQDLGTGTYEQYF.

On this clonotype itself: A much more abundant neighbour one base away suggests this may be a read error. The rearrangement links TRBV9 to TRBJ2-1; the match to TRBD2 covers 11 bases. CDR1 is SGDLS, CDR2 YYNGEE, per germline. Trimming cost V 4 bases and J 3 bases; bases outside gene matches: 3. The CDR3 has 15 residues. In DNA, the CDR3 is TGTGCCAGCAGCCGGGGACTAGCGGACTACAATGAGCAGTTCTTC. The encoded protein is CASSRGLADYNEQFF.

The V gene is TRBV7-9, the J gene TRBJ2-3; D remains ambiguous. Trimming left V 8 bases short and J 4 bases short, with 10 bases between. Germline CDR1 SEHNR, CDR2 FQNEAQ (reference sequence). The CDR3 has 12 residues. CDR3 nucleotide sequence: TGTGCCAGCCAACAGACCGCAGATACGCAGTATTTT. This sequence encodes CASQQTADTQYF.